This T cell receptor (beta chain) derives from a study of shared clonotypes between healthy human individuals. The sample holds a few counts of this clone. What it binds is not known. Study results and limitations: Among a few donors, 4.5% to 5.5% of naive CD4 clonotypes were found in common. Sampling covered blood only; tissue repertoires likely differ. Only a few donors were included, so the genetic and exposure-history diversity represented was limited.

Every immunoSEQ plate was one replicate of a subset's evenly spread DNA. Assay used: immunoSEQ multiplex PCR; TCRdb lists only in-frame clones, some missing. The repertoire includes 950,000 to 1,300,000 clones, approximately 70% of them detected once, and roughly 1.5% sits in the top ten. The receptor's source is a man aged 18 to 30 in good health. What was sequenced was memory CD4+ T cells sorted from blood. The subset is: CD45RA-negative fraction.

CDR3 residues: CASSALMNTEAFF. The CDR3 DNA follows: TGTGCCAGCAGCGCCCTGATGAACACTGAAGCTTTCTTT. This chain connects TRBV9 to TRBJ1-1; no firm D call. V shed 3 bases and J shed 0 bases, with 6 bases lying between them. This CDR3 has 13 amino acids. CDR1 is SGDLS, CDR2 YYNGEE, per germline.